This TCR beta chain was captured in a study of response to subunit inactivated influenza vaccine. From germline, CDR1 is KGHDR and CDR2 SFDVKD. This CDR3 spans 11 amino acids. V lost 10 bases and J lost 6; bases outside the gene matches: 5. At least ten counts were recorded for this clonotype. TCRdb reprocessed the RT-PCR reads with MiXCR, giving one entry per CDR3 protein. The sample lists 710,000 or so distinct CDR3 sequences; around 16% were seen once. The source was PBMCs from blood, collected approximately 12 days after vaccination. The J gene is TRBJ2-7, the V gene TRBV24-1; 7 bases align to TRBD1. The sequence was obtained from a man in his forties or fifties who received an inactivated influenza vaccine. CDR3 in amino acids: CATADRVEQYF. The CDR3 DNA reads as TGTGCCACAGCTGACAGGGTCGAGCAGTACTTC.